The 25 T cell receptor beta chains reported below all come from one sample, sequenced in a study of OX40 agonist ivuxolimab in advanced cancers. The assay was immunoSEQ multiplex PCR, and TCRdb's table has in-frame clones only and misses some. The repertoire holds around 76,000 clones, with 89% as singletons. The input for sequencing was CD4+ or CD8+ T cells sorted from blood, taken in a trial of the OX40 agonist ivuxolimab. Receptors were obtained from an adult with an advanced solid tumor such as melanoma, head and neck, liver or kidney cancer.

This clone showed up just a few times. For the CDR3, the DNA is TGTGCCACCCTGGGAGGGCTGACCTACGAGCAGTACTTC. It encodes CATLGGLTYEQYF. This chain links TRBV6-5 with TRBJ2-7; 7 bases are a match to TRBD2. With 10 bases clipped from V and 2 bases from J, the junction kept 8 bases outside the gene matches. Germline CDR1 is MNHEY and CDR2 is SVGAGI. CDR3 length: 13 residues.

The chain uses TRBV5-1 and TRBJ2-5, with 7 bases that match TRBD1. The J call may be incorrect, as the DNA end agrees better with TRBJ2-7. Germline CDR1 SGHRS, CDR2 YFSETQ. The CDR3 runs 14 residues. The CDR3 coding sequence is TGCGCCAGCAGCTTGAGGACAGGCCCCTACGAGCAGTACTTC. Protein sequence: CASSLRTGPYEQYF.

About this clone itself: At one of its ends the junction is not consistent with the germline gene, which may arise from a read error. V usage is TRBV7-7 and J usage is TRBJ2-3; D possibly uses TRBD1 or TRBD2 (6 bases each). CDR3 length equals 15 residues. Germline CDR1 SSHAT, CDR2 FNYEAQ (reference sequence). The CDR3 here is CASSLVGGPADTQYF. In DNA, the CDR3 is TGTGCTAGCAGCTTAGTCGGGGGCCCCGCAGATACGCAGTATTTT.

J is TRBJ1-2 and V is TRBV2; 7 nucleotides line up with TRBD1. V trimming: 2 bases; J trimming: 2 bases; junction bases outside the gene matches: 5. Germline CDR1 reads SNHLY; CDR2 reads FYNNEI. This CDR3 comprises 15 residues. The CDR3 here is CASSESGRGNYGYTF. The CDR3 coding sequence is TGTGCCAGCAGTGAATCTGGCAGGGGGAACTATGGCTACACCTTC.

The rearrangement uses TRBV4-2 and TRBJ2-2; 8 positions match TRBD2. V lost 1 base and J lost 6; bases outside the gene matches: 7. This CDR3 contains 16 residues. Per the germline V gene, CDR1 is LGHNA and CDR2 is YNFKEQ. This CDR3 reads CASSQAVASGSGELFF. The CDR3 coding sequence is TGTGCCAGCAGCCAAGCAGTGGCTAGCGGGTCCGGGGAGCTGTTTTTT.

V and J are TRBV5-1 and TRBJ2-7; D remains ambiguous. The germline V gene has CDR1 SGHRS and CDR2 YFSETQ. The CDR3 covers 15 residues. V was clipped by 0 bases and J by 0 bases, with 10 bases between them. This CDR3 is CASSLEPESSYEQYF. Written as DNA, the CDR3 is TGCGCCAGCAGCTTGGAGCCAGAGAGCTCCTACGAGCAGTACTTC.

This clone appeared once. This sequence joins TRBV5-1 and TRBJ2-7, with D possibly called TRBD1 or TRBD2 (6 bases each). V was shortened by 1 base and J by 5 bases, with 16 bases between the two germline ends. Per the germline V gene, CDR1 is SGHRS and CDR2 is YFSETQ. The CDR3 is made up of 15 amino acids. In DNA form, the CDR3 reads TGCGCCAGCAGCTTGTCGTGGGGGGCTCTGGACGAGCAGTACTTC. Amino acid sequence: CASSLSWGALDEQYF.

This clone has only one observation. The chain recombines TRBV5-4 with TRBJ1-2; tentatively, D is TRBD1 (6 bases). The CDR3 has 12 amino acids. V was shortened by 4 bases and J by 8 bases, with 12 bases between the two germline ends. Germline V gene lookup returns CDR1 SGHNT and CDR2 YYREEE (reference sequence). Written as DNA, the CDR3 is TGTGCCAGCAGCCTGGGGGCGCTCGGCTACACCTTC. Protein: CASSLGALGYTF.

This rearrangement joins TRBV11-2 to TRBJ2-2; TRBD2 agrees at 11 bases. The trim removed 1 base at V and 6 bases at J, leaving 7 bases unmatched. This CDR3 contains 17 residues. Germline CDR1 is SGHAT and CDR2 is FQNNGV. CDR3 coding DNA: TGTGCCAGCAGCTTAGCAAGGACTAGCGGGCGCGCCGGGGAGCTGTTTTTT. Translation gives CASSLARTSGRAGELFF.

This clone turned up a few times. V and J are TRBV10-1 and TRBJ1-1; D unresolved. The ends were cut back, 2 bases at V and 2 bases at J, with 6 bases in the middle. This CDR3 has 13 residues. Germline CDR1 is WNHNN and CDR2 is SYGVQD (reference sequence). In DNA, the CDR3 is TGCGCCAGCAGTGAGAACAGAAACACTGAAGCTTTCTTT. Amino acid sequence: CASSENRNTEAFF.

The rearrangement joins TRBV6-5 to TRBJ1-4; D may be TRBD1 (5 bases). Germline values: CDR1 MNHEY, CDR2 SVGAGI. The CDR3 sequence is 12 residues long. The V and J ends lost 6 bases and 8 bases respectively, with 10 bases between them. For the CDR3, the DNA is TGTGCCAGCAGGGTGGGGCGCGAAAAACTGTTTTTT. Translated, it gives CASRVGREKLFF.

This chain's CDR3 is CASSPRRGSGGANEQFF. The CDR3 region has the DNA TGTGCCAGCTCACCCCGCCGGGGTAGCGGGGGGGCCAATGAGCAGTTCTTC. This chain connects TRBV18 to TRBJ2-1; 11 bases are shared with TRBD2. This CDR3 contains 17 residues. CDR1 is KGHSH, CDR2 LQKENI, per germline. Losses at the gene ends were 3 bases for V and 6 bases for J; bases not matched to a gene: 10.

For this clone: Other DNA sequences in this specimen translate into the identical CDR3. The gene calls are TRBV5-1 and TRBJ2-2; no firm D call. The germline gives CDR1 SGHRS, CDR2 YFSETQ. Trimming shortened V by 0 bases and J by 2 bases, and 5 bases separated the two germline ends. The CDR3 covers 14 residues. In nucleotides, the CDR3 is TGCGCCAGCAGCTTGGGGGGAAACACCGGGGAGCTGTTTTTT. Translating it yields CASSLGGNTGELFF.

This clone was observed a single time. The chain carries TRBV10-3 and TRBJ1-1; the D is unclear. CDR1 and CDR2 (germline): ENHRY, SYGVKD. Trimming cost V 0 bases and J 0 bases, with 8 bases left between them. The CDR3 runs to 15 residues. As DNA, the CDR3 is TGTGCCATCAGTGAGTCGACATCAATGAACACTGAAGCTTTCTTT. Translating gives CAISESTSMNTEAFF.

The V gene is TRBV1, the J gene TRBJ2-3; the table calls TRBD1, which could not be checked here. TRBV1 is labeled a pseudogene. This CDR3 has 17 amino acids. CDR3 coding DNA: TGCACCAGCAGCCAAACACCCATTCCCTGGGCTACAGATACGCAGTATTTT. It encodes CTSSQTPIPWATDTQYF.

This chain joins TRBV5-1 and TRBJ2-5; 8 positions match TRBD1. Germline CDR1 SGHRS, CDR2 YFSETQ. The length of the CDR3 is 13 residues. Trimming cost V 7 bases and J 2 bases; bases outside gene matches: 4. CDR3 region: CASRRTGQETQYF. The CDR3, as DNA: TGCGCCAGCCGGCGGACAGGGCAAGAGACCCAGTACTTC.

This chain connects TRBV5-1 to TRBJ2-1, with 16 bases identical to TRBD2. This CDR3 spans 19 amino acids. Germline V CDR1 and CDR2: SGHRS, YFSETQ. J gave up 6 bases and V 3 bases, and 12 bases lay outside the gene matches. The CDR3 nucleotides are TGCGCCAGCAGCTCTCCTCCCGGGACTAGCGGGAGGGCCTTCAATGAGCAGTTCTTC. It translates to CASSSPPGTSGRAFNEQFF.

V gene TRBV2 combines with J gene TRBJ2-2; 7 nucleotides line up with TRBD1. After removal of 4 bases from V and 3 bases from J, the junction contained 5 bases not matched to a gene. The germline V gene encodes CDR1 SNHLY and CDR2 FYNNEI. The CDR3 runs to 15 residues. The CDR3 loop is CASSVTGTYTGELFF. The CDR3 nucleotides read TGTGCCAGCAGTGTGACAGGGACCTACACCGGGGAGCTGTTTTTT.

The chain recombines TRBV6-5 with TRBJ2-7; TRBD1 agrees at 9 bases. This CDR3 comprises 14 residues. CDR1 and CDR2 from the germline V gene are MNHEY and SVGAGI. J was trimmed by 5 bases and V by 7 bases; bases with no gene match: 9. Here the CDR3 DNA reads TGTGCCAGCACCCCCCCCGGGACAGGGCACGAGCAGTACTTC. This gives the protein CASTPPGTGHEQYF.

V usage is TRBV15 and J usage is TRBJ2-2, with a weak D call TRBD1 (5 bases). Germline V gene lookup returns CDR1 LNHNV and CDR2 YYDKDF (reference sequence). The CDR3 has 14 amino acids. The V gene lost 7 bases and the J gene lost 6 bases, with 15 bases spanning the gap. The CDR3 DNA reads TGTGCCACCACCTCAAGGGGAAGGCCCGGGGAGCTGTTTTTT. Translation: CATTSRGRPGELFF.

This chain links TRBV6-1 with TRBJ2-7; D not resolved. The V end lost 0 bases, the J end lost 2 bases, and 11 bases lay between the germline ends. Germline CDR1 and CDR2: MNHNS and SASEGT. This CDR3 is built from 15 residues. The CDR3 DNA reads TGTGCCAGCAGTGAAGCGGACCGGATAACCTACGAGCAGTACTTC. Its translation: CASSEADRITYEQYF.

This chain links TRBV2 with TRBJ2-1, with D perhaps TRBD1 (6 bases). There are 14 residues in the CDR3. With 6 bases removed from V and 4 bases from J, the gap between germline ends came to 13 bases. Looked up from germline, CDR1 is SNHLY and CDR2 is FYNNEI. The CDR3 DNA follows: TGTGCCAGCAGGGCCGGGACACCTTACAATGAGCAGTTCTTC. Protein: CASRAGTPYNEQFF.

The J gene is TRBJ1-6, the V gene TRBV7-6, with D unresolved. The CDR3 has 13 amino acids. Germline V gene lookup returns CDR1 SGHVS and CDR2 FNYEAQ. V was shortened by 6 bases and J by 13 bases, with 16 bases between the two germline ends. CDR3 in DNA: TGTGCCAGCAGTTTCCACAAAGCTGGGCCCCTCCACTTT. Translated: CASSFHKAGPLHF.

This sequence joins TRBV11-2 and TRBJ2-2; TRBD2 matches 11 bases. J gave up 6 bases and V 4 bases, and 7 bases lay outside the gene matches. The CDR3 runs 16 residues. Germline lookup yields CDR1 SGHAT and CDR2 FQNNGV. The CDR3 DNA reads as TGTGCCAGCAGCTCACCTAGCGGGGGGCTATCCGGGGAGCTGTTTTTT. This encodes CASSSPSGGLSGELFF.

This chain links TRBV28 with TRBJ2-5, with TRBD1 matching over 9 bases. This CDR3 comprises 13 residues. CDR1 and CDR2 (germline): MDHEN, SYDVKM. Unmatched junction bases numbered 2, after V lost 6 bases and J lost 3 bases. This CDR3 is CASRQGAEETQYF. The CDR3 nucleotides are TGTGCCAGCAGACAGGGGGCCGAAGAGACCCAGTACTTC.